The 19 T cell receptor beta chains listed next were all sequenced from one sample in a study of T cell repertoires in cytomegalovirus infection. TCRdb ran MiXCR on the reads and lists one entry per CDR3 protein. The data show a few hundred thousand distinct CDR3 sequences, with roughly 18% seen just once and 8.7% held by the top ten. The sample was PBMCs. These receptor sequences come from a human donor in good health (CMV status not recorded). Some clones in this sample may be carry-over from other donors' samples.

This clonotype was counted ten times or more. This sequence joins TRBV7-2 and TRBJ1-3, with D hard to call. Per germline, CDR1 SGHTA and CDR2 FQGNSA. The CDR3 sequence is 16 residues long. Deletions cut 1 base from V and 0 bases from J, with 10 bases between. The chain's CDR3 is CASSLVPQSSGNTIYF. For the CDR3, the DNA is TGTGCCAGCAGCTTAGTTCCACAAAGCTCTGGAAACACCATATATTTT.

The sample holds one count of this clonotype. The chain links TRBV12-3 or TRBV12-4 to TRBJ2-1, with 13 bases identical to TRBD2. The CDR3 length is 18 residues. V was pared by 4 bases and J by 4 bases, with 10 bases of the junction left unmatched. The CDR3 is CASSSGLAGAVFYNEQFF. As DNA, the CDR3 is TGTGCCAGCAGTTCCGGACTAGCGGGAGCGGTGTTTTACAATGAGCAGTTCTTC.

V usage is TRBV7-4 and J usage is TRBJ2-1; D is possibly TRBD2 (5 bases). The germline CDR1 and CDR2 sequences are SGHVT and SQSDAQ. V was shortened by 11 bases and J by 7 bases, with 12 bases between the two germline ends. CDR3 length: 11 amino acids. CDR3 sequence (DNA): TGTGCCCTTTCGCCGGGGAATGAGCAGTTCTTC. Translating gives CALSPGNEQFF.

The chain has TRBV20-1 and TRBJ1-5; unclear D gene. V was pared by 5 bases and J by 0 bases, with 8 bases between. Germline V gene sequence: CDR1 DFQATT, CDR2 SNEGSKA (reference sequence). CDR3 length equals 13 residues. CDR3 sequence reads: CSAQANSNQPQHF. As DNA, the CDR3 is TGCAGTGCTCAGGCAAATAGCAATCAGCCCCAGCATTTT.

In this sample, this clonotype turned up a few times. V and J are TRBV30 and TRBJ1-1; D gene unclear. Trimming pared 4 bases from V and 3 bases from J, leaving 15 bases between. CDR1 is GTSNPN, CDR2 SVGIG, per germline (reference sequence). The CDR3 spans 14 residues. CDR3: CAWMIRAGYTEAFF. The CDR3 DNA reads TGTGCCTGGATGATAAGGGCGGGGTACACTGAAGCTTTCTTT. The full variable domain, its missing parts supplied by reference TRBV30 and TRBJ1-1, is SQTIHQWPATLVQPVGSPLSLECTVEGTSNPNLYWYRQAAGRGLQLLFYSVGIGQISSEVPQNLSASRPQDRQFILSSKKLLLSDSGFYLCAWMIRAGYTEAFFGQGTRLTVV.

This clonotype has just a few counts. This sequence joins TRBV12-3 or TRBV12-4 and TRBJ2-1; D may be TRBD1 (6 bases). The CDR3 is 13 residues long. Trimming took off 6 bases at V and 6 bases at J, with 12 bases between the two ends. The CDR3 DNA is TGTGCCAGCAGCTTGGGGGCGGTCAATGAGCAGTTCTTC. It encodes CASSLGAVNEQFF.

This clonotype appeared many times. The chain employs TRBV11-2 and TRBJ1-2, with TRBD1 matching 7 bases. The CDR3 loop spans 15 amino acids. Germline CDR1 SGHAT, CDR2 FQNNGV. V lost 5 bases and J lost 5; bases outside the gene matches: 11. CDR3 in amino acids: CASSTGTARTYGYTF. The CDR3 DNA reads as TGTGCCAGCAGCACTGGGACAGCTCGTACATATGGCTACACCTTC.

Only a few counts were recorded for this clonotype. The CDR3 coding sequence is TGCAGCGTGGCCGACAGGGGCCTGACAGAGCAGTACTTC. This gives the protein CSVADRGLTEQYF. The genes are TRBV29-1 and TRBJ2-7; 8 bases fit TRBD1. Germline V gene lookup returns CDR1 SQVTM and CDR2 ANQGSEA. The CDR3 is 13 residues long. Losses at the gene ends were 6 bases for V and 7 bases for J; bases not matched to a gene: 11.

V is TRBV5-1 and J is TRBJ2-2; TRBD1 matches at 7 bases. CDR1 is SGHRS and CDR2 is YFSETQ in the germline V gene. The CDR3 is made up of 15 amino acids. The V and J ends lost 5 bases and 5 bases, in that order; junction bases with no gene match: 9. This CDR3 reads CASSSVTGATGELFF. As DNA, the CDR3 is TGCGCCAGCAGTTCTGTCACAGGGGCAACCGGGGAGCTGTTTTTT.

The sample holds many counts of this clonotype. The chain employs TRBV7-2 and TRBJ2-6; D is undetermined. CDR3 length equals 16 residues. Trimming took off 2 bases at V and 3 bases at J, with 11 bases between the two ends. CDR1 SGHTA and CDR2 FQGNSA come from the germline V gene. The CDR3 DNA follows: TGTGCCAGCAGCTTAATCTCTGGTTTTGGGGCCAACGTCCTGACTTTC. As protein: CASSLISGFGANVLTF.

This clonotype was seen ten or more times. The chain is built from TRBV7-2 and TRBJ2-3; D is perhaps TRBD1 or TRBD2 (5 bases each). V lost 5 bases and J lost 4, with 16 bases in between. This CDR3 contains 15 residues. The germline V gene encodes CDR1 SGHTA and CDR2 FQGNSA. The CDR3 nucleotides read TGTGCCAGCAGCCCTCTGGGGCTAGCCCCAGATACGCAGTATTTT. Protein product: CASSPLGLAPDTQYF.

This clonotype has a handful of counts. This rearrangement joins TRBV11-2 to TRBJ2-7; 7 bases match TRBD2. V was clipped by 5 bases and J by 6 bases; unmatched bases: 10. The CDR3 totals 14 residues. Germline CDR1 is SGHAT and CDR2 is FQNNGV. Here the CDR3 DNA reads TGTGCCAGCAGCCCCCGGAGTAGCGGGTTCGAGCAGTACTTC. Encoded protein: CASSPRSSGFEQYF. Full variable domain (missing parts from reference TRBV11-2 and TRBJ2-7): EAGVAQSPRYKIIEKRQSVAFWCNPISGHATLYWYQQILGQGPKLLIQFQNNGVVDDSQLPKDRFSAERLKGVDSTLKIQPAKLEDSAVYLCASSPRSSGFEQYFGPGTRLTVT.

This clonotype was recorded at least ten times. The chain employs TRBV7-2 and TRBJ1-2; 7 bases match TRBD1. The CDR3 extends over 16 amino acids. CDR1 and CDR2 from the germline V gene are SGHTA and FQGNSA. Unmatched junction bases numbered 13, after V lost 5 bases and J lost 4 bases. CDR3 nucleotides: TGTGCCAGCAGCCCTACCGGGACAGCTTATGGCTATGGCTACACCTTC. It yields the protein CASSPTGTAYGYGYTF.

The genes are TRBV19 and TRBJ1-5; D remains ambiguous. Trimming stripped 4 bases from V and 7 bases from J, with 11 bases between. This CDR3 spans 13 amino acids. Germline assignment: CDR1 LNHDA and CDR2 SQIVND (reference sequence). DNA for the CDR3: TGTGCCAGTAGTACCCTCGGGGAACAGCCCCAGCATTTT. Residues: CASSTLGEQPQHF.

Only a few counts were recorded for this clonotype. This rearrangement joins TRBV12-5 to TRBJ2-7; tentative D call: TRBD2 (6 bases). Trimming cost V 1 base and J 0 bases, with 16 bases left between them. The CDR3 consists of 17 residues. Germline assignment: CDR1 LGHNT and CDR2 FRNRAP. The CDR3 reads CASGLASKTGSSYEQYF. The CDR3 DNA is TGTGCTAGTGGTTTGGCATCCAAAACCGGGAGCTCCTACGAGCAGTACTTC.

The chain recombines TRBV12-3 or TRBV12-4 with TRBJ2-3; 10 nucleotides match TRBD2. With 4 bases clipped from V and 5 bases from J, the junction kept 6 bases outside the gene matches. The CDR3 loop spans 15 amino acids. CDR3: CASSCQRGGLDTQYF. CDR3 sequence (DNA): TGTGCCAGCAGTTGCCAGCGGGGGGGCTTAGATACGCAGTATTTT.

The chain recombines TRBV19 with TRBJ2-7; possibly TRBD1 for D (6 bases). The CDR3 totals 15 residues. V was pared by 3 bases and J by 3 bases, with 15 bases between. Germline lookup yields CDR1 LNHDA and CDR2 SQIVND (reference sequence). CDR3 in amino acids: CASSIRTGPFYEQYF. CDR3 bases: TGTGCCAGTAGTATCCGAACAGGGCCATTCTACGAGCAGTACTTC.

This clonotype has a handful of counts. The V call is TRBV10-3, the J call TRBJ2-3; no definite D call. Germline V gives CDR1 ENHRY, CDR2 SYGVKD. The CDR3 consists of 13 residues. The V and J ends lost 8 bases and 0 bases respectively, with 9 bases between them. The CDR3 loop is CAIRETSTDTQYF. The DNA for the CDR3 is TGTGCCATCCGCGAAACTAGCACAGATACGCAGTATTTT.

This chain connects TRBV7-8 to TRBJ2-5; D could derive from TRBD1 or TRBD2 (6 bases each). The germline V gene has CDR1 SGHVS and CDR2 FQNEAQ. V lost 3 bases to trimming and J lost 5 bases, with 19 bases between them. CDR3 size: 16 residues. In nucleotides, the CDR3 is TGTGCCAGCAGCTTCCGTCTCAGGGGCGGGGAGGAGACCCAGTACTTC. Its translation: CASSFRLRGGEETQYF.